This TCR beta chain was recorded in a study of cytomegalovirus exposure and HLA in healthy donors. PCR used 60 Vbeta primers and 13 Jbeta primers. Some clones are missing from TCRdb's copy, which holds only in-frame ones; the method was immunoSEQ multiplex PCR. The sample carries approximately 170,000 clones, around four fifths recorded once. V shed 5 bases and J shed 5 bases, with 18 bases lying between them. Germline V gives CDR1 SGHVS, CDR2 FQNEAQ. The CDR3 has 15 residues. This clonotype originated in a boy aged 2-9 years in good health and CMV-seronegative. The J gene is TRBJ2-5, the V gene TRBV7-8; no reliable D call. Sequencing was performed on PBMCs. CDR3 amino acids: CASSLLVGRLETQYF. DNA of the CDR3: TGTGCCAGCAGCCTCCTGGTGGGCCGGCTGGAGACCCAGTACTTC.